The clone carrying this TCR beta chain has at least ten counts. What it recognizes is unknown. This sample was taken from a study of neurological immune-mediated disorders. Overall study findings and caveats: CDR3 amino acid sequences found in expanded clones were never shared across subjects, suggesting private repertoires in all groups.

CDR1 and CDR2 (germline): DFQATT, SNEGSKA (reference sequence). V was pared by 0 bases and J by 5 bases, with 5 bases of the junction left unmatched. The CDR3 is made up of 16 amino acids. The cDNA was synthesized by 5'RACE incorporating 10-nucleotide random UMIs. Every sequencing run generated over 160 million TCR-beta sequences from 15-18 subjects. One entry per CDR3 protein results from TCRdb running MiXCR on the 5' RACE reads. The data contain 57,000 or so distinct CDR3 sequences, roughly 10% of them singletons. Specimen: PBMCs. The sequence came from a man aged 55 to 70 in good health. The chain employs TRBV20-1 and TRBJ2-2; 11 bases agree with TRBD2. CDR3 bases: TGCAGTGCTAGAGAGGGGACTAGCGGATTTACCGGGGAGCTGTTTTTT. It yields the protein CSAREGTSGFTGELFF.